This T cell receptor (beta chain) was observed in a study of blood T cell repertoires in COVID-19. Original processing notes: By means of reference gene primer amplification, nucleated cell counts were estimated. The data were produced by immunoSEQ multiplex PCR, yet TCRdb's version contains in-frame clones alone and is incomplete. D and trimming were read from the DNA, whereas the V and J calls and clone size are those reported in that table. Of hundreds of thousands of clones listed, about 87% are singletons. The CDR3 has 14 residues. V lost 0 bases and J lost 4, with 10 bases in between. Looked up from germline, CDR1 is SGHTS and CDR2 is YDEGEE.

This rearrangement joins TRBV5-8 to TRBJ1-1; perhaps TRBD1 as D (6 bases). The material sequenced was peripheral blood. This clonotype was sampled from a woman aged 18-30 years with acute or convalescent COVID-19. The CDR3 here is CASSLDRVGTEAFF. DNA of the CDR3: TGTGCCAGCAGCTTGGACAGGGTTGGCACTGAAGCTTTCTTT.